One T cell receptor (beta chain) is described in this entry. This clonotype was seen a few times. Which antigen it targets is not known. No per-base quality is available; no much larger clone lies one base away. In the ophthalmopathy patients, disease was moderately to severely active, with a Clinical Activity Score of 3 or more, a NOSPECS grade of 4 or more, and a duration of less than 3 months. The study excluded patients with uncontrolled infections, other autoimmune diseases, pregnancy or lactation. Diagnoses relied on clinical symptoms, serum thyroxine and TRAb, thyroid ultrasound and orbital computed tomography. PBMCs were isolated from about 9.1 ml of fresh peripheral blood by Ficoll-Paque density gradient centrifugation. Trizol reagent was used to extract total RNA, and RNA quality was then checked on an Agilent 2100 Bioanalyzer. The TCR beta CDR3 regions were amplified from the RNA transcripts. A first-round RT-PCR of the TCR CDR3 used the HTBI primer set with the Qiagen OneStep RT-PCR kit. Libraries were constructed in a second round of multiplex PCR, after which size selection and purification were performed. Sequencing of the libraries was done on an Illumina HiSeq2000 using paired-end 100 bp reads. On the authors' methods: SOAPnuke was used to process the raw data, with reads discarded if the reads contained adapters or uncalled bases, had a mean Phred below 15, or lacked an exact constant-primer or identifier match. High-quality paired reads were merged using COPE v1.2.5, and each unique nucleotide sequence was defined as a clonotype. MiTCR v1.1 was used to align the clonotypes against IMGT TRBV, TRBD and TRBJ reference segments. Analysis was restricted to V-J combinations with a frequency above 0.0001, which covered over 98% of repertoires. A TCS score was defined as the ratio between F50 (clonal expansion) and ExV (chaos), using BLOSUM62-based TCRdist between CDR3 peptides within each V-J. Welch's t-statistics and random forest reduced roughly 540 V-J features to 10 to 15, which were used in a naive Bayes classifier (R e1071). TCRdb trimmed public reads at Q25 via fastp, called clones via MiXCR and kept in-frame beta chains. Duplicate CDR3 protein sequences are folded into a single record with the most common DNA and genes. These V and J calls originate from TCRdb's pipeline instead of the authors' own analysis. A total of 500,000 to 600,000 distinct CDR3 sequences appear in this sample, about 20% of them only once. The ten top clones hold roughly 47% of the sample.

The germline V gene yields ENHRY for CDR1 and SYGVKD for CDR2. V and J lose 3 bases and 3 bases, and a span of 3 bases separates them. There are 11 amino acids in the CDR3, from cysteine to phenylalanine inclusive. Only the CDR3 part of the read is kept: 33 bases, read in frame from the first base. This record comes from a study of T cells in Graves' hyperthyroidism and ophthalmopathy (dated by TCRdb to between 2019 and 2020). With respect to the entire study: Peripheral blood samples were taken at the time of initial diagnosis, prior to any treatment. TCR V-J signatures able to tell the groups apart were searched for in a discovery cohort of 90 to 100 patients, of whom around 42 had Graves' ophthalmopathy and some 60 had stable Graves' hyperthyroidism. Prospective prediction of ophthalmopathy was tested in an independent validation cohort consisting of some 20 hyperthyroidism patients and some 17 patients who later progressed to ophthalmopathy. The 95 to 100 discovery patients were randomly divided into training and test sets at a 7:3 ratio. The study also compared thyroid tissue and blood T-cell repertoires from roughly 6 Graves' hyperthyroidism patients. After sampling, hyperthyroidism patients received methimazole starting at 30 mg daily, and ophthalmopathy patients received high-dose intravenous methylprednisolone. The paper reports TCR Vbeta CDR3 sequencing of 140 or so peripheral blood samples: around 45 ophthalmopathy, about 75 hyperthyroidism and approximately 17 progressor patients. Results and caveats for the whole study, not just this receptor: Most expanded thyroid clonotypes (frequency above 0.001) were also detected in blood, suggesting blood repertoires may reflect thyroid immune responses. Sample size was not statistically predetermined, and blinding of investigators to group allocation was not performed. During validation, the model predicted progression to ophthalmopathy a median of around six months ahead of onset, with around 71% sensitivity and around 73% specificity. A 13 V-J signature model separated ophthalmopathy from stable hyperthyroidism, with roughly 88% sensitivity and 81.08% specificity in cross-validation and 80%/75% in testing.

The clonotype originates from a middle-aged man with Graves' ophthalmopathy. This chain joins TRBV10-3 to TRBJ2-7, with an unclear D gene assignment. Sequenced input: blood. The base sequence is TGTGCCATCAGTGAAAACTACGAGCAGTACTTC. It codes for CAISENYEQYF.